This T cell receptor beta chain is drawn from a study of cytomegalovirus exposure and HLA in healthy donors. About the research overall: Researchers previously reported finding 90 million to 130 million unique TCR beta sequences from 170 million or so T cells. Whole-study findings and limits: Solely CMV serostatus was available to characterize immune exposure.

PCR primers comprised 60 Vbeta and 13 Jbeta primers. TCRdb keeps only in-frame clones here, not all; method: immunoSEQ multiplex PCR. Here the sample spans 180,000 or so clones, roughly 80% being singletons. The germline V and J ends were trimmed by 5 bases and 2 bases, with 12 bases remaining between them. The CDR3 contains 14 residues. Germline lookup yields CDR1 SGHTA and CDR2 FQGTGA. Regarding this clone: What it binds is unknown.

The sequence was collected from a woman aged 40 to 50 in good health and CMV-seropositive. V usage is TRBV7-3 and J usage is TRBJ1-1, with D unresolved. The sample was PBMCs. The CDR3 here is CASSPVGGNTEAFF. In nucleotides, the CDR3 is TGTGCCAGCAGCCCTGTCGGAGGTAACACTGAAGCTTTCTTT.